The rows below give T cell receptor beta chains drawn from one sample of a study of human T cells and chemical hapten exposure. TCRdb passed the 5' RACE reads through MiXCR, listing each CDR3 protein once. The sample records 100,000 to 120,000 distinct CDR3 sequences, more than 15% being singletons. The receptor source for this set is a human donor in good health. CDR3s include the opening cysteine and the closing phenylalanine or tryptophan. Fields, in order: V gene, J gene, D gene, clone size, CDR3 length, CDR3 protein, CDR3 DNA. A D gene is named only where the DNA matches it firmly. For some rows the clone size is stated as once, few or many, or as a class when expanded; others skip it.

>TRBV12-5|TRBJ2-1|TRBD2|few|17
CASGETSGRVTYNEQFF
TGTGCTAGTGGTGAGACTAGCGGGAGGGTTACCTACAATGAGCAGTTCTTC
>TRBV7-8|TRBJ2-3|TRBD2|.|16
CASSSPPAGEADTQYF
TGTGCCAGCAGCTCCCCCCCAGCGGGAGAAGCGGATACGCAGTATTTT
>TRBV12-3/TRBV12-4|TRBJ2-3|.|.|13
CASSIALLDTQYF
TGTGCCAGCAGTATAGCTCTCTTAGATACGCAGTATTTT
>TRBV27|TRBJ1-6|.|many|14
CASSPRTLNSPLHF
TGTGCCAGCAGTCCCAGGACCTTAAATTCACCCCTCCACTTT
>TRBV19|TRBJ2-7|.|many|13
CASSGTEPYEQYF
TGTGCCAGTAGTGGGACGGAGCCTTACGAGCAGTACTTC
>TRBV6-1|TRBJ2-5|TRBD2|many|16
CASSEPPGLAQETQYF
TGTGCCAGCAGTGAGCCCCCGGGACTAGCCCAAGAGACCCAGTACTTC
>TRBV10-2|TRBJ2-7|.|few|17
CASSEGSFGESSYEQYF
TGCGCCAGCAGTGAGGGCTCGTTCGGGGAGAGCTCCTACGAGCAGTACTTC
>TRBV6-5|TRBJ1-5|TRBD1|few|16
CASSYSAGGLNQPQHF
TGTGCCAGCAGTTACTCGGCAGGGGGGCTGAATCAGCCCCAGCATTTT
>TRBV5-4|TRBJ2-1|.|few|14
CASSFAGSYNEQFF
TGTGCCAGCAGCTTCGCGGGGTCCTACAATGAGCAGTTCTTC
>TRBV18|TRBJ2-3|TRBD2|few|16
CASSPPGTRITDTQYF
TGTGCCAGCTCACCACCCGGGACTAGAATCACAGATACGCAGTATTTT
>TRBV30|TRBJ2-1|TRBD2|few|17
CAWSGRGVAASYNEQFF
TGTGCCTGGAGTGGACGGGGGGTAGCGGCTTCCTACAATGAGCAGTTCTTC
>TRBV29-1|TRBJ2-2|.|.|14
CSVDGGDSTGELFF
TGCAGCGTTGACGGGGGCGATAGCACCGGGGAGCTGTTTTTT
>TRBV20-1|TRBJ2-5|.|few|11
CSAESPETQYF
TGCAGTGCCGAATCCCCGGAGACCCAGTACTTC
>TRBV6-5|TRBJ2-7|TRBD1|.|14
CASTFPDRYYEQYF
TGTGCCAGTACTTTCCCGGACAGGTACTACGAGCAGTACTTC
>TRBV11-2|TRBJ2-6|.|.|14
CASSLLAGANVLTF
TGTGCCAGCAGCTTACTAGCTGGGGCCAACGTCCTGACTTTC
>TRBV6-2/TRBV6-3|TRBJ2-1|.|.|13
CASRSSYYNEQFF
TGTGCCAGCAGGAGTAGTTACTACAATGAGCAGTTCTTC
>TRBV6-5|TRBJ2-5|TRBD2|.|16
CASSYVGGTLQETQYF
TGTGCCAGCAGTTACGTCGGGGGGACGCTCCAAGAGACCCAGTACTTC
>TRBV23-1|TRBJ2-1|.|few|15
CASRLLGVSYNEQFF
TGCGCCAGCAGGCTCTTAGGGGTGTCCTACAATGAGCAGTTCTTC
>TRBV4-1|TRBJ2-7|.|.|21
CASSQTIPGLKISLNYYEQYF
TGCGCCAGCAGCCAGACAATCCCGGGACTGAAAATCTCACTGAACTACTACGAGCAGTACTTC
>TRBV11-2|TRBJ1-1|.|.|16
CASSLDSAGMNTEAFF
TGTGCCAGCAGCTTAGATTCGGCGGGAATGAACACTGAAGCTTTCTTT
>TRBV18|TRBJ1-5|.|few|15
CASSPTAYSNQPQHF
TGTGCCAGCTCACCAACAGCTTATAGCAATCAGCCCCAGCATTTT
>TRBV5-1|TRBJ2-1|.|few|14
CASSPQLAVNEQFF
TGCGCCAGCAGCCCTCAACTAGCTGTCAATGAGCAGTTCTTC
>TRBV29-1|TRBJ2-2|TRBD1|.|13
CSAKTGGKGELFF
TGCAGCGCTAAAACAGGGGGCAAAGGGGAGCTGTTTTTT
>TRBV6-1|TRBJ1-5|.|.|14
CASSELEGSQPQHF
TGTGCCAGCAGTGAACTCGAGGGGAGTCAGCCCCAGCATTTT
>TRBV15|TRBJ2-5|.|.|15
CATSRVGDRQETQYF
TGTGCCACCAGCAGAGTGGGGGACCGCCAAGAGACCCAGTACTTC
>TRBV7-6|TRBJ2-7|.|few|13
CASSFGPLREQYF
TGTGCCAGCAGCTTCGGGCCTCTCCGGGAGCAGTACTTC
>TRBV7-2|TRBJ2-3|TRBD2|few|17
CASSLAGGRAGTDTQYF
TGTGCCAGCAGCTTAGCTGGCGGGAGGGCCGGCACAGATACGCAGTATTTT
>TRBV11-3|TRBJ2-3|TRBD2|few|16
CASSKGLAGATDTQYF
TGTGCCAGCAGCAAGGGACTAGCGGGAGCGACAGATACGCAGTATTTT
>TRBV28|TRBJ2-5|TRBD2|.|17
CASSLRVVAGARETQYF
TGTGCCAGCAGTTTAAGAGTTGTAGCGGGAGCTCGAGAGACCCAGTACTTC
>TRBV11-2|TRBJ2-7|TRBD2|few|15
CASSPRLAGGREQYF
TGTGCCAGCAGCCCGCGACTAGCGGGAGGCCGCGAGCAGTACTTC
>TRBV24-1|TRBJ2-1|TRBD2|few|16
CATSEVGLAGGREQFF
TGTGCCACCAGTGAGGTGGGACTAGCGGGAGGGCGGGAGCAGTTCTTC
>TRBV19|TRBJ1-2|.|few|13
CASRVAGAYGYTF
TGTGCCAGTAGGGTGGCAGGGGCCTATGGCTACACCTTC
>TRBV7-9|TRBJ1-2|.|.|13
CASSVTVNYGDTF
TGTGCCAGCAGCGTTACGGTTAACTATGGCGACACCTTC
>TRBV6-5|TRBJ1-6|.|.|15
CASSYSLSRGSPLHF
TGTGCCAGCAGTTACTCGCTGTCCCGGGGCTCACCCCTCCACTTT
>TRBV5-4|TRBJ1-2|.|.|16
CASSTQREGNFYGYTF
TGTGCCAGCAGCACCCAACGGGAGGGGAACTTCTATGGCTACACCTTC
>TRBV9|TRBJ2-3|TRBD2|many|16
CASSVTRLAGTDTQYF
TGTGCCAGCAGCGTAACCCGACTAGCGGGAACAGATACGCAGTATTTT
>TRBV29-1|TRBJ1-1|.|few|14
CSVPPGLGNTEAFF
TGCAGCGTACCCCCGGGCCTCGGGAACACTGAAGCTTTCTTT
>TRBV9|TRBJ2-5|.|.|14
CASSVDLPQETQYF
TGTGCCAGCAGCGTAGACTTGCCCCAAGAGACCCAGTACTTC
>TRBV11-2|TRBJ2-1|.|.|14
CASSHSGGIDEQFF
TGTGCCAGCAGCCATTCAGGGGGGATTGATGAGCAGTTCTTC